These 11 T cell receptor beta chains came from one sample sequenced in a study of Ad26.COV2.S vaccination and SARS-CoV-2 variants (dated by TCRdb to the early 2020s). The treatment or condition label corresponds to: 15 to 20 received Ad26.COV2.S at low or high dose, single or two shots; about 5 received placebo; per-sample allocation not given. Repertoires of vaccine and placebo recipients were sequenced from samples taken on day 63 after the first injection. Library preparation employed the immunoSEQ multiplex PCR assay. TCRdb carries this immuneACCESS record with in-frame sequences only. Its versions omit some clonotypes, under half of them owing to an unresolved V gene in the studies checked, with the rest unexplained. The sample profile shows about 480,000 clones; 87% of them were found once. The ten most abundant clones make up 9.5% to 15% of the sample. This specimen was peripheral blood, taken in a trial of Ad26.COV2.S vaccine versus placebo. The receptors stem from a person between 18 and 65 years old who received the Ad26.COV2.S COVID-19 vaccine or a placebo.

The chain joins TRBV5-4 to TRBJ2-5, with D unclear. The CDR3 loop spans 15 amino acids. Germline assignment: CDR1 SGHNT and CDR2 YYREEE (reference sequence). V was shortened by 0 bases and J by 5 bases, with 14 bases between the two germline ends. CDR3 bases: TGTGCCAGCAGCTTGGTCACCAACCAGTTGGAGACCCAGTACTTC. Translating it yields CASSLVTNQLETQYF.

The chain joins TRBV5-1 to TRBJ2-1; 9 positions agree with TRBD2. V gave up 4 bases and J gave up 0 bases; unmatched junction bases: 5. This CDR3 comprises 16 residues. Looked up from germline, CDR1 is SGHRS and CDR2 is YFSETQ. As DNA, the CDR3 is TGCGCCAGCAGCGTACGTAGCGGGAGCTCCTACAATGAGCAGTTCTTC. It codes for CASSVRSGSSYNEQFF.

This chain uses TRBV20-1 with TRBJ2-5; perhaps TRBD1 as D (5 bases). CDR3 size: 11 residues. The germline V gene encodes CDR1 DFQATT and CDR2 SNEGSKA (reference sequence). Trimming left V 8 bases short and J 2 bases short, with 9 bases between. This chain's CDR3 is CSHRQQETQYF. The DNA of the CDR3 is TGCAGTCACCGACAGCAAGAGACCCAGTACTTC.

The V and J genes are TRBV19 and TRBJ1-4, with 7 positions matching TRBD1. V was pared by 5 bases and J by 8 bases, with 5 bases of the junction left unmatched. Germline V gene sequence: CDR1 LNHDA, CDR2 SQIVND (reference sequence). This CDR3 is built from 13 residues. The CDR3 bases are TGTGCCAGTAGTCCCGCCAGGGGGGAAAAACTGTTTTTT. Amino acid sequence: CASSPARGEKLFF.

The chain joins TRBV15 to TRBJ2-3, with TRBD2 as a possible D gene (5 bases). Germline V gene sequence: CDR1 LNHNV, CDR2 YYDKDF (reference sequence). V lost 3 bases and J lost 9, with 7 bases in between. CDR3 length: 11 amino acids. DNA for the CDR3: TGTGCCACCAGCAGCACGGGGACGCAGTATTTT. This gives the protein CATSSTGTQYF.

This rearrangement joins TRBV10-1 to TRBJ2-1; TRBD2 aligns across 10 bases. CDR1 is WNHNN, CDR2 SYGVQD, per germline (reference sequence). V gave up 2 bases and J gave up 3 bases; unmatched junction bases: 19. The CDR3 has 21 residues. For the CDR3, the DNA is TGCGCCAGCAGTGAGCCCCTACGGCCACTAGCGGGATATTTACGCTACAATGAGCAGTTCTTC. It encodes CASSEPLRPLAGYLRYNEQFF.

The chain links TRBV20-1 to TRBJ2-7, with a weak D call TRBD1 (5 bases). Germline assignment: CDR1 DFQATT and CDR2 SNEGSKA (reference sequence). Trimming shortened V by 5 bases and J by 4 bases, and 9 bases separated the two germline ends. The CDR3 has 11 residues. The CDR3 DNA reads TGCAGTGCTTCTCAGGGTTACGAGCAGTACTTC. Protein sequence: CSASQGYEQYF.

The chain joins TRBV9 to TRBJ2-7; TRBD1 is a possible D gene (5 bases). CDR3 length: 11 amino acids. V was trimmed by 8 bases and J by 5 bases, leaving 11 bases between them. CDR1 SGDLS and CDR2 YYNGEE come from the germline V gene. The CDR3 loop is CASPHRHEQYF. The CDR3 DNA reads TGTGCCAGTCCACACAGGCACGAGCAGTACTTC.

This clone was observed a handful of times. Within the sample, other DNA sequences also encode this same CDR3. For the CDR3, the DNA is TGTGCCAGCAGCCGGGACGGGTACGAGCAGTACTTC. Encoded protein: CASSRDGYEQYF. V and J are TRBV7-2 and TRBJ2-7; tentatively, D is TRBD1 or TRBD2 (5 bases each). Germline lookup yields CDR1 SGHTA and CDR2 FQGNSA. Trimming left V 5 bases short and J 4 bases short, with 9 bases between. CDR3 size: 12 residues.

V is TRBV29-1 and J is TRBJ2-3, with 8 nucleotides matching TRBD1. Germline CDR1 is SQVTM and CDR2 is ANQGSEA. V dropped 4 bases and J dropped 5; count of bases not matched to a gene: 5. The CDR3 length is 13 residues. CDR3 sequence: CSVAWTGQDTQYF. The CDR3 DNA reads TGCAGCGTTGCCTGGACAGGGCAAGATACGCAGTATTTT.

The chain links TRBV4-2 to TRBJ1-1; TRBD1 matches 10 bases. Looked up from germline, CDR1 is LGHNA and CDR2 is YNFKEQ. This CDR3 has 14 residues. The trim removed 2 bases at V and 12 bases at J, leaving 9 bases unmatched. CDR3 DNA: TGTGCCAGCAGCCAATCCACCCGGGACAGGGGTACTTTCTTT. It translates to CASSQSTRDRGTFF.